This T cell receptor beta chain was identified in a study of sequential checkpoint blockade in melanoma. A few counts support this clone. Treatment noted: randomized to nivolumab then ipilimumab (arm A) or the reverse (arm B). No patient had prior DNA-damaging chemotherapy. PBMC sorting kept live CD3+CD8+ cells without CD19 or CD56. This CDR3 has 12 amino acids. Germline V lookup: CDR1 LNHDA, CDR2 SQIVND (reference sequence). The V and J ends lost 6 bases and 2 bases respectively, with 7 bases between them. TCRdb's copy holds only in-frame clones and misses some; the assay was immunoSEQ multiplex PCR. The table includes some 17,000 clones, about 70% detected once.

The V call is TRBV19, the J call TRBJ1-2; no firm D call. Here the sequenced sample was CD8+ T cells sorted from blood (inferred from file names), taken from a patient given nivolumab and ipilimumab in sequence. The receptor was isolated from a human donor with melanoma. The DNA for the CDR3 is TGTGCCAGTAGGAAGGAGAACTATGGCTACACCTTC. It yields the protein CASRKENYGYTF. The whole variable domain, filled in from reference TRBV19 and TRBJ1-2, reads DGGITQSPKYLFRKEGQNVTLSCEQNLNHDAMYWYRQDPGQGLRLIYYSQIVNDFQKGDIAEGYSVSREKKESFPLTVTSAQKNPTAFYLCASRKENYGYTFGSGTRLTVV.